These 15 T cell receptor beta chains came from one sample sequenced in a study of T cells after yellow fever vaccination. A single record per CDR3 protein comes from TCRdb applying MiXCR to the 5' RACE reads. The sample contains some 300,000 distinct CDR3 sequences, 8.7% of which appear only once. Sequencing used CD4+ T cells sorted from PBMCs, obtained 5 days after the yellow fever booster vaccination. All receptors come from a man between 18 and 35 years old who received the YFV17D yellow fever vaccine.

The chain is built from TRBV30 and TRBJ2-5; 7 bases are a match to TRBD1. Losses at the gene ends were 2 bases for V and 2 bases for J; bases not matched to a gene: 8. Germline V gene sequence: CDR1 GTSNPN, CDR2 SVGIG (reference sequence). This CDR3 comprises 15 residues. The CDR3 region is CAWSRTGLSQETQYF. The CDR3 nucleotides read TGTGCCTGGAGTAGGACAGGACTCTCTCAAGAGACCCAGTACTTC.

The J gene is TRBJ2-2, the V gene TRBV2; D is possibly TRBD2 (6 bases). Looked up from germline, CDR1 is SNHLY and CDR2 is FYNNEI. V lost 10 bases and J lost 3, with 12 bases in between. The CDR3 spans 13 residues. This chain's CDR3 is CATQRDYTGELFF. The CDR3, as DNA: TGTGCCACCCAGAGGGACTACACCGGGGAGCTGTTTTTT.

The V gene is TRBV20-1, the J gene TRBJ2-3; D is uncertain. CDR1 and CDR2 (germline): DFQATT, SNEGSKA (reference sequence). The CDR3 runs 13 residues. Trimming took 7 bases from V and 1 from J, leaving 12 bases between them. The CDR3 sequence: CSEVAAGTDTQYF. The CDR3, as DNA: TGCAGTGAGGTGGCAGCCGGCACAGATACGCAGTATTTT.

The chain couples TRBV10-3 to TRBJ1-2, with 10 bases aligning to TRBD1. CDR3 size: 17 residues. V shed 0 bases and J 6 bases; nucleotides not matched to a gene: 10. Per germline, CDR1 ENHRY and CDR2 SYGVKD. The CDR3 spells CAISESKSQTGGDGYTF. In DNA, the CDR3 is TGTGCCATCAGTGAGTCGAAATCGCAGACAGGGGGCGATGGCTACACCTTC.

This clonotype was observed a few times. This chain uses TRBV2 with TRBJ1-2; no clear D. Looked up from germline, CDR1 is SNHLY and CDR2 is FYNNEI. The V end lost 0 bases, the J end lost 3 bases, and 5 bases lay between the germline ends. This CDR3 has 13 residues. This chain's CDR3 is CASSEAGYYGYTF. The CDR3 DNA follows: TGTGCCAGCAGTGAAGCAGGGTACTATGGCTACACCTTC.

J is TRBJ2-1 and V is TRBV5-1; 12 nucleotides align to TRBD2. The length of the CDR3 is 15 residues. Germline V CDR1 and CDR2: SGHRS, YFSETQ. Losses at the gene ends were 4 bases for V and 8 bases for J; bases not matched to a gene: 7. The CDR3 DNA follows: TGCGCCAGCAGCGAGCTAGCGGGGGGGCTTCATGAGCAGTTCTTC. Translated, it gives CASSELAGGLHEQFF.

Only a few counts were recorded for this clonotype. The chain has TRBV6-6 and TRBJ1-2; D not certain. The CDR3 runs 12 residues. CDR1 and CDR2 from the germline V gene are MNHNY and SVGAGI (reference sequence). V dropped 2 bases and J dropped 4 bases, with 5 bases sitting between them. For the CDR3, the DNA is TGTGCCAGCAGTTACACTGCCTATGGCTACACCTTC. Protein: CASSYTAYGYTF.

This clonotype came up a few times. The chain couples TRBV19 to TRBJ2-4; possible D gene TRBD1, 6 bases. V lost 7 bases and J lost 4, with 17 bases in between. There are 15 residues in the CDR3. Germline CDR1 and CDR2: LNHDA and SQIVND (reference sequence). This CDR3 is CASTPLGALKNIQYF. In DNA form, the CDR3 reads TGTGCCAGTACCCCCCTGGGGGCACTAAAAAACATTCAGTACTTC. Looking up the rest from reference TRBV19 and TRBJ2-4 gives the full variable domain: DGGITQSPKYLFRKEGQNVTLSCEQNLNHDAMYWYRQDPGQGLRLIYYSQIVNDFQKGDIAEGYSVSREKKESFPLTVTSAQKNPTAFYLCASTPLGALKNIQYFGAGTRLSVL.

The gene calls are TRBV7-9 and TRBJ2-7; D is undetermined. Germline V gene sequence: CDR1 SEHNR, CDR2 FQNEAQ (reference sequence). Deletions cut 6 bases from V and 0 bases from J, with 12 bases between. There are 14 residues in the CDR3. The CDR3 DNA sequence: TGTGCCAGCAGAGTGACTTCCAGCTCCTACGAGCAGTACTTC. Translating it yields CASRVTSSSYEQYF.

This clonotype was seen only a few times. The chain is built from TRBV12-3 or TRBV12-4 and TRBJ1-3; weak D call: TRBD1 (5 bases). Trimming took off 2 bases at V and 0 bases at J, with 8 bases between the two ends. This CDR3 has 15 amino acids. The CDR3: CASSLYRNSGNTIYF. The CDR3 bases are TGTGCCAGCAGTTTATACAGGAACTCTGGAAACACCATATATTTT.

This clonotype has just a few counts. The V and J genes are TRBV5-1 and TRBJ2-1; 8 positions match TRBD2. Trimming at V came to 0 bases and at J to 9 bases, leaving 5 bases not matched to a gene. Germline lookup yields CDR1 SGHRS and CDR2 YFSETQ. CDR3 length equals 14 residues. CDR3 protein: CASSLAGLVAEQFF. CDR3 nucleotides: TGCGCCAGCAGCTTGGCGGGACTAGTAGCTGAGCAGTTCTTC.

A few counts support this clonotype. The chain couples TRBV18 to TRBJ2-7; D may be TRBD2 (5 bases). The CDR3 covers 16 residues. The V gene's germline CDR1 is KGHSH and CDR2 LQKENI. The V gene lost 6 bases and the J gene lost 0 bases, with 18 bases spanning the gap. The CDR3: CASSLGESLSSYEQYF. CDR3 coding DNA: TGTGCCAGCTCCCTCGGGGAGAGCCTTAGCTCCTACGAGCAGTACTTC.

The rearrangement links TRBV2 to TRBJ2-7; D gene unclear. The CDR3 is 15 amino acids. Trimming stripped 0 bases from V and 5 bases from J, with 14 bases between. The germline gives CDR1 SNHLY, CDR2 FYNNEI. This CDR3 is CASSEALGTRHEQYF. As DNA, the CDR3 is TGTGCCAGCAGTGAAGCGCTTGGCACCCGCCACGAGCAGTACTTC.

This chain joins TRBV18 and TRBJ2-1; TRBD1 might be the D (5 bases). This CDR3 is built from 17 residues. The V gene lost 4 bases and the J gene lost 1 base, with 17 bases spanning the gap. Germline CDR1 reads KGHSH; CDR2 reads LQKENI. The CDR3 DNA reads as TGTGCCAGCTCACAACTCTCAGGGCGCGATTCCTACAATGAGCAGTTCTTC. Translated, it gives CASSQLSGRDSYNEQFF.

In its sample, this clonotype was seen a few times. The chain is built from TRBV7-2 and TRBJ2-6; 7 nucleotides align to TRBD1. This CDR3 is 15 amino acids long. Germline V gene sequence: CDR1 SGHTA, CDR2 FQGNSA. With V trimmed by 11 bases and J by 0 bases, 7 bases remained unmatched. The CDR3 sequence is CAAGQANSGANVLTF. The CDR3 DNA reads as TGTGCCGCCGGACAGGCGAACTCTGGGGCCAACGTCCTGACTTTC.